What follows are 29 T cell receptor beta chains derived from one specimen sequenced in a study of OX40 agonist ivuxolimab in advanced cancers. Clones were read by immunoSEQ multiplex PCR, and TCRdb kept only the in-frame ones, dropping some. The data show about 34,000 clones, about 80% seen once. The sample consisted of CD4+ or CD8+ T cells sorted from blood, taken in a trial of the OX40 agonist ivuxolimab. The receptors originated from an adult with an advanced solid tumor such as melanoma, head and neck, liver or kidney cancer.

The chain links TRBV19 to TRBJ2-2; no clear D gene. Germline assignment: CDR1 LNHDA and CDR2 SQIVND (reference sequence). V dropped 5 bases and J dropped 6 bases, with 10 bases sitting between them. This CDR3 is built from 13 residues. The CDR3 DNA reads TGTGCCAGTAGTTCCAGAGTATCCGGGGAGCTGTTTTTT. It encodes CASSSRVSGELFF.

The rearrangement uses TRBV29-1 and TRBJ1-4, with no clear D. The V gene lost 1 base and the J gene lost 8 bases, with 8 bases spanning the gap. Germline V gene lookup returns CDR1 SQVTM and CDR2 ANQGSEA. This CDR3 comprises 12 residues. For the CDR3, the DNA is TGCAGCGTTGAAGGTGGTGACGAAAAACTGTTTTTT. Amino acid sequence: CSVEGGDEKLFF.

The rearrangement joins TRBV5-6 to TRBJ1-2; possibly TRBD1 for D (6 bases). Germline V gives CDR1 SGHDT, CDR2 YYEEEE. The ends were cut back, 0 bases at V and 7 bases at J, with 13 bases in the middle. CDR3 length: 14 amino acids. CDR3 DNA: TGTGCCAGCAGCTTGGACAGGGCCATGGGTGGCTACACCTTC. Amino acid sequence: CASSLDRAMGGYTF.

The rearrangement links TRBV11-2 to TRBJ2-7, with D possibly TRBD2 on 6 matching bases. Trimming removed 5 bases from V and 5 bases from J, with 19 bases in between. CDR3 length equals 15 residues. Looked up from germline, CDR1 is SGHAT and CDR2 is FQNNGV. The CDR3 region has the DNA TGTGCCAGCAGCCCCCCCCTCGGAGGGAACAACGAGCAGTACTTC. Translated: CASSPPLGGNNEQYF.

On this clone itself: The DNA is left out, because the CDR3 cannot be placed on it with certainty; the CDR3 is given as TCRdb lists it. The chain has TRBV6-6 and TRBJ1-1; TRBD1 was called by the table and not checked on the DNA. Germline CDR1 and CDR2: MNHNY and SVGAGI (reference sequence). 16 amino acids form the CDR3, both terminal residues included. The CDR3 loop is CASSYSGGAGVPEAFF.

The genes are TRBV4-1 and TRBJ2-7, with D possibly TRBD1 on 5 matching bases. CDR1 MGHRA and CDR2 YSYEKL come from the germline V gene. This CDR3 is built from 16 residues. V gave up 1 base and J gave up 3 bases, with 16 bases separating them. The CDR3 region is CASSQGPNDRLYEQYF. CDR3 in DNA: TGCGCCAGCAGCCAAGGCCCTAATGACAGACTCTACGAGCAGTACTTC.

The J gene is TRBJ1-4, the V gene TRBV7-8; possible D gene TRBD1, 5 bases. The V gene lost 3 bases and the J gene lost 2 bases, with 10 bases spanning the gap. Germline loops: CDR1 SGHVS, CDR2 FQNEAQ. This CDR3 has 15 amino acids. The CDR3 DNA reads as TGTGCCAGCAGCTTTGCAGGGTCGACTAATGAAAAACTGTTTTTT. It encodes CASSFAGSTNEKLFF.

J is TRBJ2-1 and V is TRBV9; 12 bases are a match to TRBD2. Germline trimming cut 4 bases from V and 6 bases from J; bases unmatched to any gene: 5. The CDR3 sequence is 15 residues long. Germline values: CDR1 SGDLS, CDR2 YYNGEE. CDR3 protein: CASSPRLAGVNEQFF. CDR3 sequence (DNA): TGTGCCAGCAGCCCACGACTAGCGGGAGTCAATGAGCAGTTCTTC. The variable domain in full, with the rest retrieved from reference TRBV9 and TRBJ2-1, is DSGVTQTPKHLITATGQRVTLRCSPRSGDLSVYWYQQSLDQGLQFLIQYYNGEERAKGNILERFSAQQFPDLHSELNLSSLELGDSALYFCASSPRLAGVNEQFFGPGTRLTVL.

The J gene is TRBJ2-5, the V gene TRBV29-1, with 7 bases aligning to TRBD2. CDR3 size: 15 residues. Germline values: CDR1 SQVTM, CDR2 ANQGSEA. The V segment lost 7 bases and the J segment 6 bases; nucleotides outside the gene matches: 17. The CDR3 nucleotides are TGCAGCGCCTTACCGAGGGAGGCGGGGGAGCAGACCCAGTACTTC. This translates into CSALPREAGEQTQYF.

This clone came up a few times. At the DNA level, this CDR3 is encoded by other sequences in the same sample as well. V gene TRBV19 combines with J gene TRBJ2-7; D is unclear. The CDR3 has 13 amino acids. V was cut by 6 bases and J by 2 bases, with 11 bases left in between. The germline V gene has CDR1 LNHDA and CDR2 SQIVND (reference sequence). The CDR3 DNA is TGTGCCAGTAGCACCGACGGCGCCTACGAGCAGTACTTC. This sequence encodes CASSTDGAYEQYF.

The chain is built from TRBV7-9 and TRBJ2-7; 11 bases fit TRBD2. The CDR3 is made up of 15 amino acids. The V segment lost 4 bases and the J segment 6 bases; nucleotides outside the gene matches: 8. Germline-derived CDR1 and CDR2 are SEHNR and FQNEAQ (reference sequence). The CDR3 nucleotides read TGTGCCAGCAGCTCCTTAGCGGGAGGGCCCTCCGAGCAGTACTTC. Translated, it gives CASSSLAGGPSEQYF.

The chain employs TRBV6-4 and TRBJ2-1; 7 bases map to TRBD1. This CDR3 is built from 15 residues. V dropped 2 bases and J dropped 8; count of bases not matched to a gene: 9. Germline loops: CDR1 MRHNA, CDR2 SNTAGT. CDR3 sequence reads: CASSDGQGVVYEQFF. The CDR3 DNA reads TGTGCCAGCAGTGACGGGCAGGGGGTTGTCTATGAGCAGTTCTTC.

The chain employs TRBV6-1 and TRBJ2-7; possibly TRBD1 or TRBD2 for D (5 bases each). Germline CDR1 MNHNS, CDR2 SASEGT. V dropped 1 base and J dropped 5 bases, with 18 bases sitting between them. The length of the CDR3 is 16 residues. As DNA, the CDR3 is TGTGCCAGCAGTGAAGAAGTCGGGACGGTCGCTGACGAGCAGTACTTC. This gives the protein CASSEEVGTVADEQYF.

V gene TRBV27 combines with J gene TRBJ2-3; the match to TRBD2 covers 8 bases. V dropped 5 bases and J dropped 2; count of bases not matched to a gene: 6. Germline CDR1 is MNHEY and CDR2 is SMNVEV (reference sequence). The CDR3 sequence is 15 residues long. CDR3 sequence (DNA): TGTGCCAGCAGTATGCCGGGGGGGGTCACAGATACGCAGTATTTT. This codes for CASSMPGGVTDTQYF.

In its sample, this clone was seen a few times. The gene calls are TRBV27 and TRBJ2-7; D ambiguous. Trimming left V 0 bases short and J 2 bases short, with 8 bases between. Germline assignment: CDR1 MNHEY and CDR2 SMNVEV (reference sequence). CDR3 length equals 14 residues. The CDR3 DNA reads TGTGCCAGCAGTTTATCGGGCGGAACCTACGAGCAGTACTTC. It encodes CASSLSGGTYEQYF.

J is TRBJ1-4 and V is TRBV11-2; D perhaps matches TRBD1 (5 bases). The V and J ends lost 3 bases and 2 bases respectively, with 13 bases between them. Germline CDR1 is SGHAT and CDR2 is FQNNGV. The CDR3 loop spans 16 amino acids. CDR3 sequence (DNA): TGTGCCAGCAGCTTGACGAGGGGTGGGACTAATGAAAAACTGTTTTTT. As protein: CASSLTRGGTNEKLFF. The variable domain in full, with the rest retrieved from reference TRBV11-2 and TRBJ1-4, is EAGVAQSPRYKIIEKRQSVAFWCNPISGHATLYWYQQILGQGPKLLIQFQNNGVVDDSQLPKDRFSAERLKGVDSTLKIQPAKLEDSAVYLCASSLTRGGTNEKLFFGSGTQLSVL.

The chain is built from TRBV27 and TRBJ2-7, with TRBD2 as a possible D gene (5 bases). CDR3 length equals 16 residues. Germline V lookup: CDR1 MNHEY, CDR2 SMNVEV (reference sequence). V lost 4 bases and J lost 1, with 17 bases in between. CDR3 protein: CASSSSDGGASYEQYF. The CDR3 coding sequence is TGTGCCAGCAGTTCCTCGGACGGAGGCGCATCCTACGAGCAGTACTTC.

The rearrangement uses TRBV7-9 and TRBJ2-3; 8 bases line up with TRBD2. This CDR3 is 16 amino acids long. CDR1 and CDR2 from the germline V gene are SEHNR and FQNEAQ (reference sequence). The trim removed 3 bases at V and 0 bases at J, leaving 5 bases unmatched. In DNA form, the CDR3 reads TGTGCCAGCAGCTTCCCGACTAGCGAAAGCACAGATACGCAGTATTTT. This sequence encodes CASSFPTSESTDTQYF.

The rearrangement uses TRBV15 and TRBJ2-1; D remains unclear. Trimming cost V 4 bases and J 9 bases, with 13 bases left between them. This CDR3 comprises 13 residues. CDR1 is LNHNV, CDR2 YYDKDF, per germline (reference sequence). CDR3 sequence reads: CATSIGPSSEQFF. In DNA, the CDR3 is TGTGCCACCAGCATAGGGCCTAGTTCTGAGCAGTTCTTC.

The chain couples TRBV18 to TRBJ2-1; the match to TRBD1 covers 8 bases. The V gene end was trimmed by 2 bases and the J gene end by 1 base; junction bases not matched to a gene: 4. CDR3 size: 16 residues. Germline CDR1 is KGHSH and CDR2 is LQKENI. CDR3 DNA sequence: TGTGCCAGCTCACCAGGACAGGGAACATCCTACAATGAGCAGTTCTTC. This encodes CASSPGQGTSYNEQFF.

This clone was seen only a few times. The genes are TRBV7-2 and TRBJ2-7; tentative D call: TRBD2 (6 bases). CDR1 is SGHTA, CDR2 FQGNSA, per germline. This CDR3 has 12 amino acids. CDR3 coding DNA: TGTGTTACGGAGGGGAGCTCCTACGAGCAGTACTTC. Translating gives CVTEGSSYEQYF.

The chain links TRBV29-1 to TRBJ2-2; D not resolved. Per germline, CDR1 SQVTM and CDR2 ANQGSEA. The CDR3 is made up of 15 amino acids. Between the trimmed V and J ends, which lost 0 bases and 7 bases, there was a span of 15 bases. CDR3 loop: CSVEDLHGPHGELFF. In DNA, the CDR3 is TGCAGCGTTGAAGATCTTCACGGACCCCACGGGGAGCTGTTTTTT.

V gene TRBV7-6 combines with J gene TRBJ1-6; 7 bases are shared with TRBD1. CDR3 length equals 14 residues. Germline CDR1 reads SGHVS; CDR2 reads FNYEAQ. With V trimmed by 5 bases and J by 5 bases, 3 bases remained unmatched. The CDR3 DNA reads TGTGCCAGCAGCGGAGGACAGGATAATTCACCCCTCCACTTT. This gives the protein CASSGGQDNSPLHF.

The genes are TRBV15 and TRBJ1-4; 10 nucleotides line up with TRBD1. After removal of 3 bases from V and 7 bases from J, the junction contained 11 bases not matched to a gene. CDR3 length: 17 residues. Looked up from germline, CDR1 is LNHNV and CDR2 is YYDKDF (reference sequence). CDR3 region: CATSSKPGQGLGEKLFF. The CDR3 DNA reads as TGTGCCACCAGCAGTAAACCGGGACAGGGGTTAGGTGAAAAACTGTTTTTT.

This sequence joins TRBV5-6 and TRBJ2-7; D might be TRBD1 (5 bases). CDR1 SGHDT and CDR2 YYEEEE come from the germline V gene. This CDR3 spans 14 amino acids. Trimming left V 2 bases short and J 0 bases short, with 9 bases between. As DNA, the CDR3 is TGTGCCAGCAGCTTTCAAGGGGACTCCTACGAGCAGTACTTC. Protein product: CASSFQGDSYEQYF.

The gene calls are TRBV4-1 and TRBJ2-7; 7 bases line up with TRBD1. Germline loops: CDR1 MGHRA, CDR2 YSYEKL. The CDR3 consists of 13 residues. Losses at the gene ends were 2 bases for V and 6 bases for J; bases not matched to a gene: 4. CDR3 sequence (DNA): TGCGCCAGCAGCCAAACGACAGGGTTCGAGCAGTACTTC. Its protein product is CASSQTTGFEQYF.

V is TRBV5-4 and J is TRBJ1-1; TRBD1 might be the D (5 bases). CDR3 length equals 13 residues. Germline CDR1 reads SGHNT; CDR2 reads YYREEE (reference sequence). The V end lost 4 bases, the J end lost 3 bases, and 10 bases lay between the germline ends. The CDR3 sequence is CASSAGTHTEAFF. CDR3 sequence (DNA): TGTGCCAGCAGCGCCGGGACCCACACTGAAGCTTTCTTT.

The chain uses TRBV5-8 and TRBJ1-3, with TRBD1 matching over 7 bases. CDR3 length: 16 residues. Germline CDR1 and CDR2: SGHTS and YDEGEE. After removal of 3 bases from V and 0 bases from J, the junction contained 6 bases not matched to a gene. The CDR3 sequence: CASSWGTENSGNTIYF. The DNA for the CDR3 is TGTGCCAGCAGCTGGGGGACAGAGAACTCTGGAAACACCATATATTTT.

The chain is built from TRBV9 and TRBJ2-1, with D maybe TRBD2 (5 bases). V was clipped by 3 bases and J by 4 bases, with 14 bases between them. CDR3 length equals 15 residues. Germline V gene data show CDR1 as SGDLS and CDR2 as YYNGEE. This CDR3 reads CASSDGGRGYNEQFF. For the CDR3, the DNA is TGTGCCAGCAGCGATGGCGGGCGAGGGTACAATGAGCAGTTCTTC.